Detailed here is one TCR beta chain. These data come from a study of cytomegalovirus exposure and HLA in healthy donors. The study ran its PCR with 60 Vbeta and 13 Jbeta primers. Repertoires were generated with immunoSEQ multiplex PCR, while TCRdb's copy carries only in-frame clones and drops some. Here the sample spans roughly 80,000 clones, 81% being singletons. This CDR3 is built from 13 residues. Germline V gene data show CDR1 as MNHNS and CDR2 as SASEGT. V lost 6 bases, J lost 4 bases, and 10 bases lay in between. The clonotype was recovered from a woman aged 25 to 39 in good health and CMV-seronegative. The sequenced sample was PBMCs. The J gene is TRBJ1-5, the V gene TRBV6-1; TRBD1 might be the D (5 bases). CDR3 region: CASSLDSNQPQHF. The CDR3 DNA is TGTGCCAGCAGCCTAGACAGTAATCAGCCCCAGCATTTT.